The rows below give T cell receptor beta chains drawn from one sample of a study of blood T cell repertoires in COVID-19. Sequencing was performed with immunoSEQ multiplex PCR; in TCRdb, only in-frame clones are kept and a portion is missing. The table records over 65,000 clones, around 81% of them present only once. The source material was peripheral blood. Receptor source: an elderly man with active or convalescent COVID-19. Each CDR3 is given with its conserved first and last residue. Each record gives: D gene, J gene, V gene, clone size, CDR3 DNA, CDR3 protein. D genes are given only for firm matches. The size entry is marked missing in some rows and otherwise reads once, few, many or a size class.

TRBD1	TRBJ1-1	TRBV3-1/TRBV3-2	NA	TGTGCCAGCAGCCCTAGCCGGGACAGGGTGGACACTGAAGCTTTCTTT	CASSPSRDRVDTEAFF
NA	TRBJ2-3	TRBV5-1	NA	TGCGCCAGCAGCTGGCAGGGTTTTGGAGATACGCAGTATTTT	CASSWQGFGDTQYF
NA	TRBJ1-3	TRBV5-1	NA	TGCGCCAGCAGCTTGGAGAGCTCTGGAAACACCATATATTTT	CASSLESSGNTIYF
NA	TRBJ2-5	TRBV23-1	NA	TGCGCCAGCAGCCCGACAACCACACGGCCGATTGAAGAGACCCAGTACTTC	CASSPTTTRPIEETQYF
TRBD2	TRBJ2-3	TRBV18	NA	TGTGCCAGCTCCCAAACCCACGCCTGGACTAGCGGAGGCACAGATACGCAGTATTTT	CASSQTHAWTSGGTDTQYF
NA	TRBJ2-1	TRBV7-6	NA	TGTGCCAGCAGCTTATCCGGGACTCACAATGAGCAGTTCTTC	CASSLSGTHNEQFF
NA	TRBJ1-2	TRBV18	NA	TGTGCCAGCTCACCACCAGTCCAGGGAGGGACTTCCTATGGCTACACCTTC	CASSPPVQGGTSYGYTF
NA	TRBJ1-1	TRBV11-3	NA	TGTGCCAGCAGCCCCCTCACGGCGGGCATGAACACTGAAGCTTTCTTT	CASSPLTAGMNTEAFF
NA	TRBJ1-1	TRBV24-1	NA	TGTGCCACCAAGGACAGACCGAACACTGAAGCTTTCTTT	CATKDRPNTEAFF
TRBD1	TRBJ1-3	TRBV6-6	once	TGTGCCAGCAACAGGGACAGCTCTGGAAACACCATATATTTT	CASNRDSSGNTIYF
NA	TRBJ2-4	TRBV27	NA	TGTGCCAGCGGGCAGCGAGGGTGGTCAGCCAAAAACATTCAGTACTTC	CASGQRGWSAKNIQYF
TRBD1	TRBJ1-2	TRBV5-4	NA	TGTGCCAGCAGCTGGGGACAGGGGAACTATGGCTACACCTTC	CASSWGQGNYGYTF
TRBD2	TRBJ2-1	TRBV13	NA	TGTGCCAGCAGCCGCGGGGTGAGGCGGGGGGCCCACAATGAGCAGTTCTTC	CASSRGVRRGAHNEQFF
TRBD2	TRBJ2-2	TRBV5-4	NA	TGTGCCAGCAGCCAGGTAGCGGGAGCAGGCACCGGGGAGCTGTTTTTT	CASSQVAGAGTGELFF
NA	TRBJ1-2	TRBV27	NA	TGTGCCAGCAGCCTCGGGCGGGGTATCGATGGCTACACCTTC	CASSLGRGIDGYTF
NA	TRBJ2-1	TRBV11-3	NA	TGTGCCAGCAGCTTATCTGCAGGGCGACATGAGCAGTTCTTC	CASSLSAGRHEQFF
NA	TRBJ1-1	TRBV30	NA	TGTGCCTGGACCCAGGACAGCTGGAACACTGAAGCTTTCTTT	CAWTQDSWNTEAFF
NA	TRBJ2-3	TRBV2	NA	TGTGCCAGCAGTGTCCGGACAGATACGCAGTATTTT	CASSVRTDTQYF
TRBD1	TRBJ1-2	TRBV5-1	NA	TGCGCCAGCGCCCCGACAGGGGGAAACTATGGCTACACCTTC	CASAPTGGNYGYTF
TRBD1	TRBJ1-5	TRBV11-3	few	TGTGCCAGCAGCTCCCGGGGACAGGGGCCAGGTCGGGAGAGCCGTCAGCCCCAGCATTTT	CASSSRGQGPGRESRQPQHF
TRBD1	TRBJ2-2	TRBV7-2	NA	TGTGCCAGCAGCCGGGACAGGGCCGGGGAGCTGTTTTTT	CASSRDRAGELFF
TRBD2	TRBJ2-1	TRBV29-1	NA	TGCAGCGTTGAAAATCCTAGCGGGGGGTCAGGAGAGCAGTTCTTC	CSVENPSGGSGEQFF
TRBD2	TRBJ2-1	TRBV5-4	once	TGTGCCAGCAGCTTGTTGGCGCGGGGGGCGGGCTCCTACAATGAGCAGTTCTTC	CASSLLARGAGSYNEQFF
NA	TRBJ1-4	TRBV15	NA	TGTGCCACCAGCCCCGGGTTAACTAATGAAAAACTGTTTTTT	CATSPGLTNEKLFF
TRBD1	TRBJ2-3	TRBV24-1	NA	TGTGCCACCAGTCCGGGACAGGGAGTTCGCGACCGCATCACAGATACGCAGTATTTT	CATSPGQGVRDRITDTQYF
TRBD1	TRBJ1-2	TRBV6-6	NA	TGTGCCAGCAGTCAAGACAGGGGACAAACCTATGGCTACACCTTC	CASSQDRGQTYGYTF
NA	TRBJ1-6	TRBV7-2	NA	TGTGCCAGCAGCTTAAGTACTTTCAGTCAGGAATCGAATTCACCCCTCCACTTT	CASSLSTFSQESNSPLHF
NA	TRBJ1-1	TRBV9	few	TGTGCCAGCAGCGAGGGGCCAAACACTGAAGCTTTCTTT	CASSEGPNTEAFF
TRBD2	TRBJ2-3	TRBV24-1	once	TGTGCCACCAGCTCCCAATCGGGACTAGCGGGAGTAGAAGATACGCAGTATTTT	CATSSQSGLAGVEDTQYF
NA	TRBJ1-4	TRBV5-1	NA	TGCGCCAGCAGCTTGGCCTCAACTAATGAAAAACTGTTTTTT	CASSLASTNEKLFF
NA	TRBJ2-1	TRBV12-2	NA	TGTGCAAGTCGCCCCGGCCCGGGACAGGGGGTGGGGCAGTTCTTC	CASRPGPGQGVGQFF
NA	TRBJ2-1	TRBV3-1/TRBV3-2	NA	TGTGCCAGCAGCCAGGTGGGCCCCAATGAGCAGTTCTTC	CASSQVGPNEQFF